This T cell receptor beta chain was identified in a study of blood T cell repertoires in COVID-19. Study in general: The study drew acute and convalescent COVID-19 samples from the United States, Italy and Spain. T cells, B-cell-depleted T cells, or PBMCs supplied cDNA or gDNA.

As processed by the authors: By means of reference gene primer amplification, nucleated cell counts were estimated. Sequencing used immunoSEQ multiplex PCR; TCRdb keeps in-frame clones, though not all of them. From that table come the V and J calls and clone size; the DNA was used to work out D and trimming. The data hold 150,000 or so clones, with over 90% observed a single time. J gave up 5 bases and V 2 bases, and 0 bases lay outside the gene matches. CDR1 is MRHNA and CDR2 is SNTAGT in the germline V gene. This CDR3 region has 14 residues. Seattle patients were enrolled while actively infected and followed longitudinally.

The sequence was obtained from an older woman with COVID-19, enrolled during active disease. The chain uses TRBV6-4 and TRBJ1-4; TRBD1 agrees at 9 bases. The source material was peripheral blood. Written as DNA, the CDR3 is TGTGCCAGCAGTGACACAGGGGGCAATGAAAAACTGTTTTTT. Translation: CASSDTGGNEKLFF.